This T cell receptor (beta chain) was sequenced in a study of early T cells in non-severe SARS-CoV-2 infection. In its sample, this clonotype was seen a few times. A single record per CDR3 protein comes from TCRdb applying MiXCR to the 5' RACE reads. This sample has tens of thousands of distinct CDR3 sequences; roughly 15% occur once, and the top ten carry roughly 6.5%. This CDR3 has 12 residues. Trimming cost V 2 bases and J 6 bases, with 7 bases left between them. Germline lookup yields CDR1 SGHRS and CDR2 YFSETQ. The TCR was taken from an adult who was a healthcare worker with PCR-confirmed SARS-CoV-2 infection or an uninfected control (not recorded which). This chain joins TRBV5-1 and TRBJ2-3; D remains unclear. The sample taken for sequencing was whole blood. Here the CDR3 DNA reads TGCGCCAGCAGCTTTCTCCGCGATACGCAGTATTTT. Translation gives CASSFLRDTQYF.